This TCR beta chain was identified during a study of cytomegalovirus exposure and HLA in healthy donors. At the level of the study: Unique TCR beta sequences numbering fewer than 130 million came from around 180 million T cells in an earlier analysis. Study-wide findings and caveats: The study had only CMV serostatus as immune exposure information.

Donors likely had unrecorded immune exposures despite being nominally healthy when sampled. Germline CDR1 MGHRA, CDR2 YSYEKL. Between the trimmed V and J ends, which lost 0 bases and 0 bases, there was a span of 18 bases. The CDR3 has 19 amino acids. Primers: 60 Vbeta forward and 13 Jbeta reverse. Authors' methods: Roughly 11 million shared chains were among the roughly 80 million unique TCR beta chains that a later analysis counted. TCRdb keeps only in-frame clones here, not all; method: immunoSEQ multiplex PCR. V and J calls and clone size come straight from that table; D and trimming were deduced from the DNA. In the table there are fewer than 200,000 clones, 79% of which are singletons. This clone was counted only a few times. What it recognizes is unknown.

The chain employs TRBV4-1 and TRBJ2-1, with D hard to call. The TCR was taken from a man in his forties or fifties in good health and CMV-seronegative. The sample consisted of PBMCs. This CDR3 is CASSQDPAAATLSYNEQFF. CDR3 DNA sequence: TGCGCCAGCAGCCAAGACCCCGCTGCGGCTACCCTCTCCTACAATGAGCAGTTCTTC.